This T cell receptor beta chain comes out of a study of T-cell reconstitution after alpha-beta-depleted transplantation in children. A TCRbeta library incorporating unique molecular identifiers was prepared. One entry per CDR3 protein results from TCRdb running MiXCR on the PCR reads. The table records approximately 83,000 distinct CDR3 sequences, 12% of them present only once. This clonotype came up many times. The source was PBMCs from the stem cell graft donor, collected from the stem cell graft. The TCR comes from a human donor who donated a stem cell graft to a child with inherited bone marrow failure.

The DNA for the CDR3 is TGCGCCAGCAGCTTCGGCAGCGGAGAGACCCAGTACTTC. Encoded protein: CASSFGSGETQYF. The chain links TRBV5-1 to TRBJ2-5, with D possibly matching TRBD2 (5 bases). The V end lost 2 bases, the J end lost 4 bases, and 9 bases lay between the germline ends. Per germline, CDR1 SGHRS and CDR2 YFSETQ. The CDR3 covers 13 residues.